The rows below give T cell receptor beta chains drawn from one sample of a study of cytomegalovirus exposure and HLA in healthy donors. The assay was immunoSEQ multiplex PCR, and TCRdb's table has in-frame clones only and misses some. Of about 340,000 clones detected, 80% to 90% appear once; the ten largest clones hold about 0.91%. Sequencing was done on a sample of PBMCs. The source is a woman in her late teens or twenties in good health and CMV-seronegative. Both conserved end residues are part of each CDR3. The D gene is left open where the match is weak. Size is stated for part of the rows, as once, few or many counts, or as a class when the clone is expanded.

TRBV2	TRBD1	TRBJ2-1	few	TGTGCCAGCATGGTACAGGGGGTTAGTGAGCAGTTCTTC	CASMVQGVSEQFF
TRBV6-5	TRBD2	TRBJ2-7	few	TGTGCCAGCAGCTTTAGCGGGAGCGGTAACTACGAGCAGTACTTC	CASSFSGSGNYEQYF
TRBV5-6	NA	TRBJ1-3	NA	TGTGCCAGCAGCTTCTTCCGGGACACACACTCTGGAAACACCATATATTTT	CASSFFRDTHSGNTIYF
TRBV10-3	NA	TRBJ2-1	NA	TGTGCCATCAGGGACTCCGATGAGCAGTTCTTC	CAIRDSDEQFF
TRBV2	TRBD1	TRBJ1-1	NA	TGTGCCAACCTCCGGGACAGGGGTCGATCTGAAGCTTTCTTT	CANLRDRGRSEAFF
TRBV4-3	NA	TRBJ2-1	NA	TGCGCCAGCAGCCAAGGTCAGGGCCCTCCCTACAATGAGCAGTTCTTC	CASSQGQGPPYNEQFF
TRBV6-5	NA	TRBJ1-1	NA	TGTGCCAGCAGTACGGGAAACACTGAAGCTTTCTTT	CASSTGNTEAFF
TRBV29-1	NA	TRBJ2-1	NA	TGCAGCGTTGAGGTGACTAGCAATGAGCAGTTCTTC	CSVEVTSNEQFF
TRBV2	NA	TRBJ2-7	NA	TGTGCCAGCAGTGAAGTGGGGGGAAAGGTCTACGAGCAGTACTTC	CASSEVGGKVYEQYF
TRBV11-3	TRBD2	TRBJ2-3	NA	TGTGCCAGCAGCTCCCGCGGCGGGAGTGTGATAGATACGCAGTATTTT	CASSSRGGSVIDTQYF
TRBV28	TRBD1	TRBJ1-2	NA	TGTGCCAGCAGTTCAGGGGGTGGTTGGTATGGCTACACCTTC	CASSSGGGWYGYTF
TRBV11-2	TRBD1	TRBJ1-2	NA	TGTGCCAGCAGCTCCCAGATGGACAGGGTCCTTCGTGGCTACACCTTC	CASSSQMDRVLRGYTF
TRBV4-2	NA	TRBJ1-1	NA	TGTGCCAGCAGCCAAGATCGTCGGTCCGGGGGTCGCGGCACTGAAGCTTTCTTT	CASSQDRRSGGRGTEAFF
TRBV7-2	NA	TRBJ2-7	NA	TGTGCCAGCAGCCCTAGGGGGCTGCGGGAGGTAAGCGAGCAGTACTTC	CASSPRGLREVSEQYF
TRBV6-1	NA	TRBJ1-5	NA	TGTGCCAGCAGCGCTACTTGGAGCAATCAGCCCCAGCATTTT	CASSATWSNQPQHF